Following are 29 T cell receptor beta chains from one sample sequenced in a study of T cell clonality in common variable immunodeficiency. Assay: immunoSEQ multiplex PCR; the TCRdb copy retains only in-frame clones and omits some. The sample is made up of under 30,000 clones, none counted only once. The material sequenced was peripheral blood mononuclear cells. These receptors were obtained from a person between 18 and 75 years old in good health.

In this sample, this clone turned up many times. The read comes to an end 3 residues before the CDR3 does, leaving the germline J gene to fill in the end. V gene TRBV20-1 combines with J gene TRBJ1-5; 8 bases fit TRBD1. The CDR3 consists of 15 residues. With 5 bases clipped from V and 6 bases from J, the junction kept 12 bases outside the gene matches. Germline-derived CDR1 and CDR2 are DFQATT and SNEGSKA (reference sequence). The chain's CDR3 is CSAGLRQGASQPQHF. Incomplete CDR3 DNA: TGCAGTGCTGGACTACGCCAGGGGGCTAGTCAGCCC.

This clone was picked up many times. The CDR3 end lies 3 residues beyond the end of the read and is filled in from the germline J gene. This chain connects TRBV9 to TRBJ2-5, with TRBD1 matching over 12 bases. V gave up 0 bases and J gave up 5 bases; unmatched junction bases: 8. This CDR3 spans 17 amino acids. Germline CDR1 reads SGDLS; CDR2 reads YYNGEE. CDR3 amino acids: CASSVGIGTGGGETQYF. CDR3 bases read: TGTGCCAGCAGCGTAGGTATAGGGACAGGGGGCGGCGAGACC.

This clone was found many times. The read ends 3 residues early relative to the CDR3; the germline J gene fills the gap. The chain has TRBV18 and TRBJ2-5; 7 positions match TRBD2. Germline CDR1 and CDR2: KGHSH and LQKENI. With 1 base clipped from V and 2 bases from J, the junction kept 7 bases outside the gene matches. The CDR3 has 16 residues. Partial CDR3 DNA: TGTGCCAGCTCACCACTCTGGACTAGTAAGCAAGAGACC. Residues: CASSPLWTSKQET. The complete CDR3 protein is CASSPLWTSKQETQYF.

This clone was seen at least ten times. The read terminates 3 residues before the CDR3 end, so the remaining end is supplied by the germline J gene. The genes are TRBV5-1 and TRBJ2-4; 10 bases map to TRBD1. There are 16 residues in the CDR3. The V and J ends lost 8 bases and 1 base, in that order; junction bases with no gene match: 9. Germline V lookup: CDR1 SGHRS, CDR2 YFSETQ. The part of the CDR3 DNA that was read is TGCGCCAGTCGGGGACAGGGGACCATGGCCAAAAACATT. Amino acids: CASRGQGTMAKNI. In full, the CDR3 reads CASRGQGTMAKNIQYF.

The sample holds many counts of this clone. The CDR3 extends 3 residues past the end of the read, so its final part is completed from the germline J gene. The chain joins TRBV12-3 or TRBV12-4 to TRBJ2-3; D unclear. The germline V and J ends were trimmed by 7 bases and 4 bases, with 9 bases remaining between them. The CDR3 loop spans 12 amino acids. CDR3 sequence: CASTPSSDTQYF. The CDR3 bases that were read are TGTGCCAGCACCCCGAGCTCAGATACG.

In its sample, this clone was seen many times. Read data end 3 residues before the CDR3 end; the end is taken from the germline J gene. The chain joins TRBV29-1 to TRBJ2-7; perhaps TRBD2 as D (6 bases). The CDR3 runs to 13 residues. Between the trimmed V and J ends, which lost 7 bases and 6 bases, there was a span of 19 bases. The germline CDR1 and CDR2 sequences are SQVTM and ANQGSEA. The part of the CDR3 DNA that was read is TGCAGCGGGAGGGGCGGAGCGGGTAGCGAG. It is translated as CSGRGGAGSE. The whole CDR3 protein is CSGRGGAGSEQYF.

There are many counts of this clone. The read halts 3 residues ahead of the CDR3 end, with the missing end drawn from the germline J gene. The J gene is TRBJ2-5, the V gene TRBV7-3, with D maybe TRBD1 (5 bases). In germline, CDR1 is SGHTA, CDR2 FQGTGA. This CDR3 is built from 14 residues. The V end lost 0 bases, the J end lost 3 bases, and 8 bases lay between the germline ends. This CDR3 is CASSLTGQKETQYF. CDR3 bases read: TGTGCCAGCAGCTTAACGGGGCAGAAAGAGACC. Filled out from reference TRBV7-3 and TRBJ2-5, the complete variable domain reads GAGVSQTPSNKVTEKGKYVELRCDPISGHTALYWYRQSLGQGPEFLIYFQGTGAADDSGLPNDRFFAVRPEGSVSTLKIQRTERGDSAVYLCASSLTGQKETQYFGPGTRLLVL.

Remarks on this clone: The observed sequence ends 3 residues before the CDR3 terminus, with the missing tail filled in from the germline J gene. V gene TRBV7-3 combines with J gene TRBJ2-3, with TRBD2 matching 11 bases. The germline gives CDR1 SGHTA, CDR2 FQGTGA. The CDR3 loop spans 15 amino acids. V shed 4 bases, J shed 5 bases, and the junction held 5 bases outside the gene matches. The DNA read from the CDR3 is TGTGCCAGCAGCTATAGCGGGGGGGCCATAGATACG. Its protein is CASSYSGGAIDT. The CDR3 reads in full as CASSYSGGAIDTQYF. Full variable domain (missing parts from reference TRBV7-3 and TRBJ2-3): GAGVSQTPSNKVTEKGKYVELRCDPISGHTALYWYRQSLGQGPEFLIYFQGTGAADDSGLPNDRFFAVRPEGSVSTLKIQRTERGDSAVYLCASSYSGGAIDTQYFGPGTRLTVL.

This clone was counted ten times or more. The read stops 3 residues short of the end of the CDR3; the missing end is completed from the germline J gene. The V and J genes are TRBV11-2 and TRBJ2-1; 7 bases map to TRBD1. Germline CDR1 and CDR2: SGHAT and FQNNGV. With V trimmed by 1 base and J by 4 bases, 4 bases remained unmatched. The CDR3 length is 15 residues. This CDR3 reads CASSLVGGPYNEQFF. CDR3 DNA (partial): TGTGCCAGCAGCTTAGTAGGGGGCCCTTACAATGAG. The full variable domain, with the rest looked up from reference TRBV11-2 and TRBJ2-1, is EAGVAQSPRYKIIEKRQSVAFWCNPISGHATLYWYQQILGQGPKLLIQFQNNGVVDDSQLPKDRFSAERLKGVDSTLKIQPAKLEDSAVYLCASSLVGGPYNEQFFGPGTRLTVL.

In the case of this clone: The read stops 3 residues short of the end of the CDR3; the missing end is completed from the germline J gene. V usage is TRBV20-1 and J usage is TRBJ1-3; 8 bases agree with TRBD1. The CDR3 covers 17 residues. The germline V gene encodes CDR1 DFQATT and CDR2 SNEGSKA (reference sequence). Trimming at V came to 5 bases and at J to 0 bases, leaving 12 bases not matched to a gene. The CDR3 sequence is CSAHPRTGISSGNTIYF. CDR3 bases read: TGCAGTGCTCACCCGAGGACAGGGATAAGCTCTGGAAACACC.

This clone was found a few times. The read terminates 3 residues ahead of where the CDR3 ends, so the germline J gene completes it. The V gene is TRBV18, the J gene TRBJ2-3, with unresolved D. CDR3 length: 17 residues. Germline V lookup: CDR1 KGHSH, CDR2 LQKENI. This chain's CDR3 is CASSSRPPDMSDQPQYF. The part of the CDR3 DNA that was read is TGTGCCAGCTCATCTCGACCCCCAGACATGTCCGATCAGCCG.

The sample holds a few counts of this clone. From the germline J gene comes the end of the CDR3, since the read stops 3 residues before it. The V and J genes are TRBV6-2 or TRBV6-3 and TRBJ1-1; 10 nucleotides line up with TRBD1. The CDR3 covers 15 residues. The germline gives CDR1 MNHEY, CDR2 SVGEGT. With 5 bases clipped from V and 5 bases from J, the junction kept 8 bases outside the gene matches. The DNA read from the CDR3 is TGTGCCAGCAGTAGGCCGGGACAGGGGAAAACTGAA. This sequence encodes CASSRPGQGKTE. The full CDR3 sequence reads CASSRPGQGKTEAFF.

This clone was seen repeatedly, ten times or more. The CDR3 is cut off 3 residues early in the read; its end comes from the germline J gene. V usage is TRBV5-1 and J usage is TRBJ2-7, with a weak D call TRBD2 (7 bases). V lost 0 bases and J lost 2, with 9 bases in between. The CDR3 runs to 14 residues. Germline-derived CDR1 and CDR2 are SGHRS and YFSETQ. The sequenced part of the CDR3 DNA is TGCGCCAGCAGCTTGGAGGGGGGGCCCTACGAG. Protein: CASSLEGGPYE. In full, the CDR3 reads CASSLEGGPYEQYF. Supplemented by reference TRBV5-1 and TRBJ2-7, the full variable domain reads KAGVTQTPRYLIKTRGQQVTLSCSPISGHRSVSWYQQTPGQGLQFLFEYFSETQRNKGNFPGRFSGRQFSNSRSEMNVSTLELGDSALYLCASSLEGGPYEQYFGPGTRLTVT.

This clone appeared many times. The read ends 3 residues before the CDR3 terminus; that terminus is restored from the germline J gene. The genes are TRBV6-2 or TRBV6-3 and TRBJ1-1; D may be TRBD1 (6 bases). Germline CDR1 MNHEY, CDR2 SVGEGT. This CDR3 contains 14 residues. V was pared by 6 bases and J by 0 bases, with 11 bases between. The CDR3: CASRFNRVNTEAFF. The CDR3 bases that were read are TGTGCCAGCAGATTCAACAGGGTGAACACTGAA.

This clone was recorded many times. The CDR3 is cut off 3 residues early in the read; its end comes from the germline J gene. The chain links TRBV5-5 to TRBJ1-6; possible D gene TRBD1, 5 bases. This CDR3 contains 15 residues. V was pared by 7 bases and J by 7 bases, with 18 bases between. The germline gives CDR1 SGHKS, CDR2 YYEKEE (reference sequence). CDR3 in amino acids: CASHLTTGLNSPLHF. The CDR3 bases that were read are TGTGCCAGCCACCTTACAACAGGTCTAAATTCACCC.

This clone occurred many times. Sequencing ends 3 residues short of the CDR3 end; the germline J gene provides the rest. This sequence joins TRBV14 and TRBJ2-4; 10 nucleotides align to TRBD1. The CDR3 runs to 13 residues. Germline loops: CDR1 SGHDN, CDR2 FVKESK. CDR3 DNA (partial): TGTGCCAGCAGCGCCTTCGGACAGGGGGAT. Translating it yields CASSAFGQGD. The complete CDR3 reads CASSAFGQGDQYF.

This clone has ten or more counts. Read sequence stops 3 residues before the CDR3 end, and the germline J gene provides the missing end. This chain links TRBV6-2 or TRBV6-3 with TRBJ2-2; D possibly corresponds to TRBD1 (7 bases). The V end was cut by 7 bases, the J end by 5 bases, with 14 bases between. The CDR3 is 14 amino acids. The germline gives CDR1 MNHEY, CDR2 SVGEGT. Partial CDR3 DNA: TGTGCCAGCACAGAGACAGGGAGGACCGGGGAG. It is translated as CASTETGRTGE. The CDR3, in full, reads CASTETGRTGELFF.

A word on this clone: The read is 3 residues too short to cover the CDR3 end, so that end is filled in from the germline J gene. The gene calls are TRBV19 and TRBJ1-5, with D possibly matching TRBD1 (6 bases). Germline CDR1 reads LNHDA; CDR2 reads SQIVND (reference sequence). The length of the CDR3 is 13 residues. V lost 10 bases, J lost 7 bases, and 17 bases lay in between. The CDR3 reads CATTIRGPQPQHF. The CDR3 DNA, read in part, is TGTGCCACCACGATCAGGGGCCCCCAGCCC.

By frequency in the sample, this clone is medium-sized. The read falls 3 residues short of the CDR3 end, and the missing part is taken from the germline J gene. This chain uses TRBV5-1 with TRBJ1-4; 7 bases align to TRBD1. This CDR3 has 15 residues. V gave up 4 bases and J gave up 3 bases; unmatched junction bases: 6. Germline loops: CDR1 SGHRS, CDR2 YFSETQ. The CDR3 loop is CASSPETGPNEKLFF. The sequenced CDR3 bases are TGCGCCAGCAGCCCCGAGACAGGGCCTAATGAAAAA.

This clone was observed many times. The read is 3 residues too short to cover the CDR3 end, so that end is filled in from the germline J gene. This chain uses TRBV7-2 with TRBJ2-7, with 10 positions matching TRBD1. Germline V gene sequence: CDR1 SGHTA, CDR2 FQGNSA. The CDR3 runs 15 residues. The junction had 7 bases not matched to a gene; V was cut back by 4 bases and J by 4 bases. CDR3 DNA (partial): TGTGCCAGCAGCTCGGCCGGGACAGGGGCTTACGAG. Translated: CASSSAGTGAYE. The whole CDR3 is CASSSAGTGAYEQYF.

This clone was detected a few times. The read gets to within 3 residues of the CDR3 end, and the germline J gene fills in the rest. The chain employs TRBV30 and TRBJ2-7; D gene ambiguous. Germline V gene data show CDR1 as GTSNPN and CDR2 as SVGIG (reference sequence). This CDR3 contains 14 residues. V was cut by 3 bases and J by 3 bases, with 15 bases left in between. CDR3 in amino acids: CAWSPGRFFYEQYF. The CDR3 DNA, read in part, is TGTGCCTGGAGCCCGGGTCGTTTCTTCTACGAG.

A remark on this clone: The sequenced fragment ends 3 residues before the CDR3 boundary, so the rest is inferred from the germline J gene. The chain has TRBV19 and TRBJ1-3, with 7 bases fitting TRBD1. The CDR3 loop spans 17 amino acids. Germline V gene lookup returns CDR1 LNHDA and CDR2 SQIVND (reference sequence). V trimming: 9 bases; J trimming: 0 bases; junction bases outside the gene matches: 14. The CDR3 protein is CASFRKGQSLSGNTIYF. The sequenced CDR3 bases are TGTGCCAGCTTCCGGAAGGGACAGAGTCTCTCTGGAAACACC.

This clone occurred many times. The observed sequence ends 3 residues before the CDR3 terminus, with the missing tail filled in from the germline J gene. The genes are TRBV19 and TRBJ1-4; TRBD1 matches 10 bases. The CDR3 sequence is 18 residues long. Germline CDR1 LNHDA, CDR2 SQIVND (reference sequence). The V segment lost 0 bases and the J segment 2 bases; nucleotides outside the gene matches: 6. The CDR3 bases that were read are TGTGCCAGTAGTATAGATCGAGGGACAGGGGCCACTAATGAAAAA. Translation: CASSIDRGTGATNEK. The whole CDR3 protein reads CASSIDRGTGATNEKLFF.

There are many counts of this clone. The sequence runs out 3 residues before the end of the CDR3; the remainder is reconstructed from the germline J gene. The chain carries TRBV29-1 and TRBJ1-1; D may be TRBD1 (5 bases). The V end was cut by 4 bases, the J end by 3 bases, with 12 bases between. The V gene's germline CDR1 is SQVTM and CDR2 ANQGSEA. This CDR3 spans 13 amino acids. CDR3 region: CSVVSGKDTEAFF. The sequenced CDR3 bases are TGCAGCGTTGTGTCAGGGAAGGACACTGAA.

This clone was seen at least ten times. The read terminates 3 residues ahead of where the CDR3 ends, so the germline J gene completes it. This chain links TRBV5-1 with TRBJ2-2; no definite D call. The V end was cut by 2 bases, the J end by 1 base, with 12 bases between. The V gene's germline CDR1 is SGHRS and CDR2 YFSETQ. The CDR3 has 16 amino acids. Partial CDR3 DNA: TGCGCCAGCAGCTTACTGACACAACTGAACACCGGGGAG. It specifies CASSLLTQLNTGE. The entire CDR3 sequence reads CASSLLTQLNTGELFF. Looking up the rest from reference TRBV5-1 and TRBJ2-2 gives the full variable domain: KAGVTQTPRYLIKTRGQQVTLSCSPISGHRSVSWYQQTPGQGLQFLFEYFSETQRNKGNFPGRFSGRQFSNSRSEMNVSTLELGDSALYLCASSLLTQLNTGELFFGEGSRLTVL.

This clone has ten or more counts. CDR3 bases read: TGTGCCAGCAGCTTAAGGGGCGGGGGGGCCGCCACCGGGGAG. It yields the protein CASSLRGGGAATGE. The whole CDR3 reads CASSLRGGGAATGELFF. The gene calls are TRBV7-3 and TRBJ2-2; 9 bases map to TRBD2. The CDR3 end lies 3 residues beyond the end of the read and is filled in from the germline J gene. V lost 1 base to trimming and J lost 4 bases; unmatched junction nucleotides: 7. The CDR3 has 17 residues. The germline V gene encodes CDR1 SGHTA and CDR2 FQGTGA.

This clone was counted only a few times. The CDR3 is cut off 3 residues early in the read; its end comes from the germline J gene. The chain uses TRBV7-9 and TRBJ1-5; D ambiguous. Germline V gene sequence: CDR1 SEHNR, CDR2 FQNEAQ (reference sequence). Trimming stripped 6 bases from V and 2 bases from J, with 11 bases between. The CDR3 loop spans 14 amino acids. CDR3 DNA, as far as it was read: TGTGCCAGCAGTCCAAACAAGGGCAATCAGCCC. Its protein product is CASSPNKGNQP. The CDR3 in its entirety is CASSPNKGNQPQHF.

This clone was detected many times. The read falls 3 residues short of the CDR3 end, and the missing part is taken from the germline J gene. V gene TRBV20-1 combines with J gene TRBJ1-1; 7 bases map to TRBD1. There are 12 residues in the CDR3. Germline lookup yields CDR1 DFQATT and CDR2 SNEGSKA (reference sequence). CDR3 sequence: CNIFTGDTEAFF. The covered CDR3 bases are TGCAATATCTTTACAGGGGACACTGAA.

This clone has only a few counts. The sequence runs out 3 residues before the end of the CDR3; the remainder is reconstructed from the germline J gene. V is TRBV5-1 and J is TRBJ1-5; 10 nucleotides align to TRBD1. CDR3 size: 14 residues. The germline gives CDR1 SGHRS, CDR2 YFSETQ. V lost 4 bases to trimming and J lost 5 bases; unmatched junction nucleotides: 3. The part of the CDR3 DNA that was read is TGCGCCAGCAGCCCGGGGACAGGGGATCAGCCC. Its translation is CASSPGTGDQP. The complete CDR3 reads CASSPGTGDQPQHF.